The 24 T cell receptor beta chains below come from one sample, sequenced in a study of T cells in localized non-small cell lung cancer. Libraries were prepared by immunoSEQ multiplex PCR; TCRdb keeps only in-frame clonotypes and omits some of them. The sample lists around 31,000 clones, around 94% seen once, with around 0.73% in the top ten. Sequencing used peripheral blood, obtained before any cancer treatment. These receptors were collected from a woman between 40 and 69 years old with stage I lung adenocarcinoma.

The chain joins TRBV27 to TRBJ2-5; D perhaps matches TRBD1 (5 bases). Trimming cost V 2 bases and J 2 bases, with 9 bases left between them. The germline V gene encodes CDR1 MNHEY and CDR2 SMNVEV (reference sequence). This CDR3 has 14 amino acids. CDR3 residues: CASSLRRGQETQYF. CDR3 nucleotide sequence: TGTGCCAGCAGTTTAAGAAGGGGACAAGAGACCCAGTACTTC.

This rearrangement joins TRBV6-5 to TRBJ1-2; 8 bases fit TRBD1. CDR1 is MNHEY, CDR2 SVGAGI, per germline. This CDR3 region has 14 residues. The trim removed 6 bases at V and 8 bases at J, leaving 11 bases unmatched. The CDR3 sequence: CASSKDRATRGYTF. The DNA for the CDR3 is TGTGCCAGCAGCAAGGACAGGGCTACTAGGGGCTACACCTTC.

The V call is TRBV2, the J call TRBJ2-7; 9 bases match TRBD1. Germline CDR1 reads SNHLY; CDR2 reads FYNNEI. This CDR3 spans 16 amino acids. The ends lost 9 bases at V and 0 bases at J; junction bases unmatched: 12. The CDR3 DNA reads TGTGCCAGTAAGCGATGGGGGACAGGGTCCTCCTACGAGCAGTACTTC. The encoded protein is CASKRWGTGSSYEQYF.

This clone has a single count. The genes are TRBV18 and TRBJ1-2; TRBD1 might be the D (6 bases). Germline loops: CDR1 KGHSH, CDR2 LQKENI. V was pared by 2 bases and J by 8 bases, with 21 bases between. The CDR3 totals 16 residues. The CDR3 DNA reads TGTGCCAGCTCACCAATAGGGGGGGATCGGCGGAACGGCTACACCTTC. Protein product: CASSPIGGDRRNGYTF.

This rearrangement joins TRBV5-4 to TRBJ1-1, with no clear D. This CDR3 contains 13 residues. Per germline, CDR1 SGHNT and CDR2 YYREEE (reference sequence). Trimming left V 2 bases short and J 7 bases short, with 12 bases between. CDR3 coding DNA: TGTGCCAGCAGCTTTCCATTAGAGAGTGAAGCTTTCTTT. Translating it yields CASSFPLESEAFF.

The rearrangement uses TRBV28 and TRBJ1-6, with D possibly matching TRBD1 (6 bases). Trimming cost V 5 bases and J 9 bases, with 14 bases left between them. CDR1 is MDHEN, CDR2 SYDVKM, per germline. This CDR3 spans 14 amino acids. The CDR3 DNA follows: TGTGCCAGCAGTCCCCCGGACAGAGGTTCACCCCTCCACTTT. It yields the protein CASSPPDRGSPLHF.

The chain employs TRBV5-1 and TRBJ1-2; D might be TRBD1 (6 bases). The CDR3 covers 13 residues. The germline V gene encodes CDR1 SGHRS and CDR2 YFSETQ. V lost 3 bases and J lost 6, with 12 bases in between. CDR3 nucleotide sequence: TGCGCCAGCAGCTACCCGACAGGCGATGGCTACACCTTC. It yields the protein CASSYPTGDGYTF. The full variable domain, rest sourced from reference TRBV5-1 and TRBJ1-2, is KAGVTQTPRYLIKTRGQQVTLSCSPISGHRSVSWYQQTPGQGLQFLFEYFSETQRNKGNFPGRFSGRQFSNSRSEMNVSTLELGDSALYLCASSYPTGDGYTFGSGTRLTVV.

The chain is built from TRBV6-9 and TRBJ1-6; D gene uncertain. The V end was cut by 3 bases, the J end by 0 bases, with 6 bases between. Germline CDR1 reads MNHGY; CDR2 reads SVAAGI. The CDR3 totals 15 residues. The CDR3 nucleotides read TGTGCCAGCAGTTACGGGAGCTCCTATAATTCACCCCTCCACTTT. Amino acids: CASSYGSSYNSPLHF.

The rearrangement uses TRBV7-9 and TRBJ2-1; D possibly matches TRBD1 or TRBD2 (5 bases each). The CDR3 covers 12 residues. Trimming shortened V by 5 bases and J by 10 bases, and 12 bases separated the two germline ends. CDR1 is SEHNR, CDR2 FQNEAQ, per germline (reference sequence). CDR3 in DNA: TGTGCCAGCAGCCGACACGGGACGGAGCAGTTCTTC. This encodes CASSRHGTEQFF.

The sample holds one count of this clone. V usage is TRBV15 and J usage is TRBJ1-1, with 7 bases identical to TRBD1. Per germline, CDR1 LNHNV and CDR2 YYDKDF (reference sequence). V was pared by 5 bases and J by 1 base, with 4 bases of the junction left unmatched. This CDR3 has 14 residues. The CDR3 DNA reads as TGTGCCACCAGCTCACGGACAGGGAACACTGAAGCTTTCTTT. As protein: CATSSRTGNTEAFF.

The chain has TRBV7-9 and TRBJ1-3; D is undetermined. This CDR3 comprises 14 residues. Looked up from germline, CDR1 is SEHNR and CDR2 is FQNEAQ (reference sequence). Trimming stripped 3 bases from V and 4 bases from J, with 10 bases between. CDR3 coding DNA: TGTGCCAGCAGCTTCTCGGGTTCCGGAAACACCATATATTTT. This translates into CASSFSGSGNTIYF.

The chain combines TRBV2 with TRBJ1-5; possible D gene TRBD1, 6 bases. The V gene lost 5 bases and the J gene lost 5 bases, with 16 bases spanning the gap. This CDR3 is 15 amino acids long. Looked up from germline, CDR1 is SNHLY and CDR2 is FYNNEI. The CDR3 spells CASSNTGSMDQPQHF. The CDR3 bases are TGTGCCAGCAGTAATACAGGGTCGATGGATCAGCCCCAGCATTTT.

The chain employs TRBV13 and TRBJ2-3, with D hard to call. The CDR3 is 17 residues long. Germline V gene sequence: CDR1 PRHDT, CDR2 FYEKMQ (reference sequence). The V gene lost 6 bases and the J gene lost 0 bases, with 19 bases spanning the gap. This CDR3 reads CASSHRTRRVSTDTQYF. CDR3 nucleotides: TGTGCCAGCAGTCACCGGACCAGGCGTGTTAGCACAGATACGCAGTATTTT. The full variable domain, with the rest looked up from reference TRBV13 and TRBJ2-3, is AAGVIQSPRHLIKEKRETATLKCYPIPRHDTVYWYQQGPGQDPQFLISFYEKMQSDKGSIPDRFSAQQFSDYHSELNMSSLELGDSALYFCASSHRTRRVSTDTQYFGPGTRLTVL.

The rearrangement joins TRBV7-6 to TRBJ2-2; no clear D gene. Deletions cut 1 base from V and 1 base from J, with 4 bases between. The CDR3 consists of 14 residues. In germline, CDR1 is SGHVS, CDR2 FNYEAQ. In DNA, the CDR3 is TGTGCCAGCAGCTTAGTCTTGAACACCGGGGAGCTGTTTTTT. Translating it yields CASSLVLNTGELFF.

The chain links TRBV6-5 to TRBJ1-2; a possible D gene is TRBD1 (6 bases). CDR1 is MNHEY and CDR2 is SVGAGI in the germline V gene. This CDR3 contains 11 residues. V was clipped by 6 bases and J by 14 bases, with 16 bases between them. As DNA, the CDR3 is TGTGCCAGCAGACACACCGGGACACTAACCTTC. Translating it yields CASRHTGTLTF.

The J gene is TRBJ1-1, the V gene TRBV20-1; D gene uncertain. Deletions cut 7 bases from V and 1 base from J, with 7 bases between. This CDR3 contains 11 residues. CDR1 and CDR2 (germline): DFQATT, SNEGSKA (reference sequence). In DNA, the CDR3 is TGCAGTGGAGTGCAGAACACTGAAGCTTTCTTT. It codes for CSGVQNTEAFF.

V is TRBV6-5 and J is TRBJ2-1; the D gene is possibly TRBD1 (6 bases). In germline, CDR1 is MNHEY, CDR2 SVGAGI. This CDR3 has 12 amino acids. Deletions cut 5 bases from V and 10 bases from J, with 12 bases between. The DNA of the CDR3 is TGTGCCAGCAGTCTGGACAGCTTAGAGCAGTTCTTC. Its protein product is CASSLDSLEQFF.

The rearrangement joins TRBV4-1 to TRBJ1-2, with unresolved D. V lost 1 base, J lost 4 bases, and 4 bases lay in between. This CDR3 spans 12 amino acids. CDR1 and CDR2 from the germline V gene are MGHRA and YSYEKL. CDR3 sequence: CASSQVTYGYTF. In nucleotides, the CDR3 is TGCGCCAGCAGCCAAGTCACCTATGGCTACACCTTC.

The sample holds a few counts of this clone. The rearrangement links TRBV2 to TRBJ2-5; perhaps TRBD2 as D (6 bases). The length of the CDR3 is 14 residues. Germline lookup yields CDR1 SNHLY and CDR2 FYNNEI. Trimming shortened V by 7 bases and J by 3 bases, and 15 bases separated the two germline ends. The CDR3 DNA is TGTGCCAGCAATTCGGGGTCGGGGGAAGAGACCCAGTACTTC. Its translation: CASNSGSGEETQYF.

The chain recombines TRBV5-5 with TRBJ1-4; TRBD1 is a possible D gene (5 bases). V dropped 4 bases and J dropped 4 bases, with 14 bases sitting between them. The CDR3 consists of 15 residues. From germline, CDR1 is SGHKS and CDR2 YYEKEE (reference sequence). The CDR3 protein is CASSPLYRNNEKLFF. In DNA, the CDR3 is TGTGCCAGCAGCCCCCTCTACAGGAATAATGAAAAACTGTTTTTT.

The chain has TRBV7-2 and TRBJ2-7; D is unresolved. Trimming removed 1 base at V and 0 bases at J, with 7 bases between. This CDR3 region has 14 residues. Germline V gives CDR1 SGHTA, CDR2 FQGNSA. The CDR3 DNA reads as TGTGCCAGCAGCTTAGAGTTTTCCTCCTACGAGCAGTACTTC. Its protein product is CASSLEFSSYEQYF.

This clone was found once. V gene TRBV5-6 combines with J gene TRBJ2-2, with no clear D. Deletions cut 4 bases from V and 3 bases from J, with 4 bases between. Germline V gene data show CDR1 as SGHDT and CDR2 as YYEEEE. This CDR3 is built from 12 residues. The CDR3 nucleotides are TGTGCCAGCAGCCCCTACACCGGGGAGCTGTTTTTT. Amino acid sequence: CASSPYTGELFF.

The V call is TRBV19, the J call TRBJ1-1; 8 nucleotides match TRBD1. Unmatched junction bases numbered 15, after V lost 6 bases and J lost 6 bases. Germline CDR1 and CDR2: LNHDA and SQIVND (reference sequence). The CDR3 totals 16 residues. This CDR3 is CASSPRRDRGSAEAFF. CDR3 coding DNA: TGTGCCAGTAGCCCAAGGCGCGACAGGGGATCGGCTGAAGCTTTCTTT.

This rearrangement joins TRBV7-3 to TRBJ2-7; the D call may be TRBD1 or TRBD2 (5 bases each). Between the trimmed V and J ends, which lost 2 bases and 1 base, there was a span of 12 bases. Germline lookup yields CDR1 SGHTA and CDR2 FQGTGA. This CDR3 has 15 amino acids. The CDR3 is CASSLHGGSSYEQYF. CDR3 nucleotide sequence: TGTGCCAGCAGCTTACATGGGGGTTCATCCTACGAGCAGTACTTC.